This T cell receptor (beta chain) comes out of a study of blood T cell repertoires in COVID-19. In the study overall: COVID-19 samples collected from the United States, Italy and Spain covered acute and convalescent phases. Sources were T cells, B-cell-depleted T cells, or PBMCs; the material itself was cDNA or gDNA.

The sample holds a few counts of this clone. This CDR3 has 15 amino acids. Germline CDR1 and CDR2: MNHEY and SMNVEV (reference sequence). The V segment lost 7 bases and the J segment 4 bases; nucleotides outside the gene matches: 12. Source study methods: Reference gene primer amplification gave nucleated cell count estimates. The assay was immunoSEQ multiplex PCR, and TCRdb's table has in-frame clones only and misses some. V and J calls plus clone size are reproduced from that table; the DNA served to infer D and trimming. The table records fewer than 400,000 clones, around 85% of them present only once.

The chain uses TRBV27 and TRBJ1-2; 7 nucleotides match TRBD1. Source material: peripheral blood. The receptor comes from a woman in her late teens or twenties with acute or convalescent COVID-19. This chain's CDR3 is CASTPGLQGTYGYTF. The CDR3 region has the DNA TGTGCCAGCACCCCTGGCTTACAGGGGACCTATGGCTACACCTTC.